These 15 T cell receptor beta chains originate from one sample sequenced in a study of blood T cell repertoires in COVID-19 (dated by TCRdb to the early 2020s). The library was prepared using the immunoSEQ multiplex PCR assay. This immuneACCESS table, as held by TCRdb, lists in-frame sequences with V and J called but not all clones. Of the missing ones, under half trace to an unresolved V gene in checked studies; the others have no known cause. A total of a few hundred thousand clones appear in this sample, roughly 86% of them only once. The ten largest clonotypes hold about a tenth of the sample. Material: PBMCs or T cells enriched from blood (not recorded which). Receptors originate from a woman in her twenties or thirties who had recovered from COVID-19.

The V gene is TRBV5-6, the J gene TRBJ1-3; D is unclear. V was cut by 0 bases and J by 1 base, with 8 bases left in between. This CDR3 contains 15 residues. CDR1 and CDR2 from the germline V gene are SGHDT and YYEEEE. CDR3 sequence reads: CASSLGYSSGNTIYF. CDR3 bases: TGTGCCAGCAGCTTGGGTTACAGTTCTGGAAACACCATATATTTT.

V usage is TRBV6-4 and J usage is TRBJ2-1, with D maybe TRBD1 (6 bases). Germline-derived CDR1 and CDR2 are MRHNA and SNTAGT. This CDR3 has 15 amino acids. Trimming shortened V by 5 bases and J by 1 base, and 12 bases separated the two germline ends. CDR3 sequence reads: CASSPQGSSYNEQFF. The CDR3 coding sequence is TGTGCCAGCAGTCCCCAGGGGTCTTCCTACAATGAGCAGTTCTTC.

V is TRBV7-9 and J is TRBJ1-1, with D hard to call. The CDR3 is 14 residues long. Germline CDR1 and CDR2: SEHNR and FQNEAQ (reference sequence). V was clipped by 3 bases and J by 1 base, with 9 bases between them. The CDR3, as DNA: TGTGCCAGCAGCTTCCAGGCTACGAACACTGAAGCTTTCTTT. The encoded protein is CASSFQATNTEAFF. The whole variable domain, filled in from reference TRBV7-9 and TRBJ1-1, reads DTGVSQNPRHKITKRGQNVTFRCDPISEHNRLYWYRQTLGQGPEFLTYFQNEAQLEKSRLLSDRFSAERPKGSFSTLEIQRTEQGDSAMYLCASSFQATNTEAFFGQGTRLTVV.

This chain connects TRBV9 to TRBJ2-2, with TRBD1 identical over 7 bases. The junction had 5 bases not matched to a gene; V was cut back by 7 bases and J by 2 bases. Germline V gene lookup returns CDR1 SGDLS and CDR2 YYNGEE. The CDR3 runs 14 residues. The CDR3 sequence is CASQDRLNTGELFF. DNA for the CDR3: TGTGCCAGCCAGGACAGGCTAAACACCGGGGAGCTGTTTTTT.

This clone was seen many times. This chain connects TRBV2 to TRBJ2-7; 8 nucleotides line up with TRBD1. In germline, CDR1 is SNHLY, CDR2 FYNNEI. V trimming: 2 bases; J trimming: 4 bases; junction bases outside the gene matches: 7. CDR3 length: 15 residues. The CDR3 DNA reads TGTGCCAGCAGTGAAATGGGACAGGTTTTATACGAGCAGTACTTC. Protein sequence: CASSEMGQVLYEQYF.

J is TRBJ1-1 and V is TRBV19; no firm D call. Trimming took off 9 bases at V and 0 bases at J, with 11 bases between the two ends. The CDR3 spans 13 residues. Per the germline V gene, CDR1 is LNHDA and CDR2 is SQIVND (reference sequence). The DNA of the CDR3 is TGTGCCAGCATAGCAGTTATGAACACTGAAGCTTTCTTT. Translated: CASIAVMNTEAFF.

The rearrangement links TRBV6-6 to TRBJ2-3; the D gene is possibly TRBD1 (5 bases). The germline V and J ends were trimmed by 3 bases and 1 base, with 8 bases remaining between them. This CDR3 spans 14 amino acids. CDR1 is MNHNY and CDR2 is SVGAGI in the germline V gene (reference sequence). The CDR3 sequence: CASSYVRGTDTQYF. The DNA of the CDR3 is TGTGCCAGCAGTTATGTCAGGGGCACAGATACGCAGTATTTT.

Worth noting for this clone: In the same sample, other DNA sequences code for this CDR3. The CDR3 DNA follows: TGTGCCAGCAGCGAGGGACTAGCGGGATACAATGAGCAGTTCTTC. It translates to CASSEGLAGYNEQFF. The chain links TRBV9 to TRBJ2-1, with TRBD2 matching over 13 bases. This CDR3 contains 15 residues. After removal of 3 bases from V and 4 bases from J, the junction contained 1 base not matched to a gene. Germline lookup yields CDR1 SGDLS and CDR2 YYNGEE.

The genes are TRBV19 and TRBJ1-5; D not certain. V was cut by 2 bases and J by 5 bases, with 10 bases left in between. The CDR3 has 14 amino acids. The germline V gene has CDR1 LNHDA and CDR2 SQIVND (reference sequence). The CDR3 DNA follows: TGTGCCAGTAGTATAATTGCAGGTTATCAGCCCCAGCATTTT. Amino acids: CASSIIAGYQPQHF.

The V gene is TRBV18, the J gene TRBJ2-2; 9 bases align to TRBD2. There are 15 residues in the CDR3. Losses at the gene ends were 8 bases for V and 2 bases for J; bases not matched to a gene: 6. Germline V gene lookup returns CDR1 KGHSH and CDR2 LQKENI. Here the CDR3 DNA reads TGTGCCAGCACTGAGCGGGAGGCCAACACCGGGGAGCTGTTTTTT. Residues: CASTEREANTGELFF.

The rearrangement uses TRBV4-1 and TRBJ2-1, with a tentative D call TRBD1 (8 bases). V lost 1 base and J lost 15, with 28 bases in between. The germline V gene has CDR1 MGHRA and CDR2 YSYEKL. This CDR3 region has 17 residues. The CDR3 sequence: CASSQGGSLEGQGGLFF. Written as DNA, the CDR3 is TGCGCCAGCAGCCAAGGAGGCTCTTTAGAAGGACAGGGAGGGCTGTTCTTC.

V is TRBV19 and J is TRBJ1-2; 10 bases are a match to TRBD1. V dropped 6 bases and J dropped 4; count of bases not matched to a gene: 14. The germline gives CDR1 LNHDA, CDR2 SQIVND (reference sequence). This CDR3 is 17 amino acids long. The CDR3 coding sequence is TGTGCCAGTAGCAGTTGGGGGGGACAGGGGACCTCCTATGGCTACACCTTC. Protein product: CASSSWGGQGTSYGYTF. The whole variable domain, remainder taken from reference TRBV19 and TRBJ1-2, is DGGITQSPKYLFRKEGQNVTLSCEQNLNHDAMYWYRQDPGQGLRLIYYSQIVNDFQKGDIAEGYSVSREKKESFPLTVTSAQKNPTAFYLCASSSWGGQGTSYGYTFGSGTRLTVV.

V usage is TRBV11-2 and J usage is TRBJ2-1, with D maybe TRBD2 (5 bases). This CDR3 contains 12 residues. The germline V gene has CDR1 SGHAT and CDR2 FQNNGV. The ends were cut back, 7 bases at V and 8 bases at J, with 12 bases in the middle. CDR3 nucleotide sequence: TGTGCCAGCAACCCGCCCGGGGATGAGCAGTTCTTC. Amino acid sequence: CASNPPGDEQFF. The full variable domain, in which reference TRBV11-2 and TRBJ2-1 provide the parts outside the CDR3, is EAGVAQSPRYKIIEKRQSVAFWCNPISGHATLYWYQQILGQGPKLLIQFQNNGVVDDSQLPKDRFSAERLKGVDSTLKIQPAKLEDSAVYLCASNPPGDEQFFGPGTRLTVL.

This sequence joins TRBV27 and TRBJ2-7; 8 bases fit TRBD2. This CDR3 is 13 amino acids long. CDR1 and CDR2 from the germline V gene are MNHEY and SMNVEV (reference sequence). The junction had 6 bases not matched to a gene; V was cut back by 4 bases and J by 7 bases. In nucleotides, the CDR3 is TGTGCCAGCAGTTCCAGCGGGAGTCTTGAGCAGTACTTC. It yields the protein CASSSSGSLEQYF.

Note on this clone: Its ends do not fully match the called genes, so a read error is possible. V is TRBV12-3 or TRBV12-4 and J is TRBJ2-7; TRBD1 agrees at 7 bases. This CDR3 contains 11 residues. The CDR3 protein is CASSSGQETDF. For the CDR3, the DNA is TGTGCCAGCAGTTCCGGACAGGAGACCGACTTC.